The clone carrying this TCR beta chain has a handful of counts. The antigen remains undetermined. The data belong to a study of T-cell reconstitution after alpha-beta-depleted transplantation in children. Findings of the study overall: TCRbeta diversity was high at day 60 in some patients (a result of surviving recipient T cells and thymic progenitors). Expanded graft clones, several hundred of them, were reportedly the source of alpha-beta T cells about two months after transplant. Newly generated T cells supplied most T-cell counts and diversity one year post-transplant.

Germline V lookup: CDR1 LNHNV, CDR2 YYDKDF (reference sequence). V was pared by 5 bases and J by 7 bases, with 13 bases of the junction left unmatched. The CDR3 runs to 15 residues. Unique molecular identifiers were used to barcode this TCRbeta library. From the PCR reads, TCRdb called clonotypes with MiXCR, one entry per CDR3 protein. The data hold about 980,000 distinct CDR3 sequences, with about 30% observed a single time. The TCR comes from a boy under two years old who had a stem cell transplant for SCID, so the T cells may come from the graft donor. Material: PBMCs, mostly from graft donor cells, obtained 360 days after TCRalphabeta/CD19-depleted stem cell transplant. The chain is built from TRBV15 and TRBJ1-1; TRBD1 matches 7 bases. CDR3 protein: CATSRHRGGGIEAFF. CDR3 coding DNA: TGTGCCACCAGCCGTCACAGGGGTGGGGGAATTGAAGCTTTCTTT.